This T cell receptor (beta chain) was observed in a study of TIL therapy for anti-PD-1-resistant metastatic lung cancer. General study findings and limits: The cohort had more treatment-naive, never-smoker and oncogene-addicted patients than typical.

As to time point: pre-treatment sample, taken before nivolumab and TIL therapy. The CDR3 is 15 amino acids. The ends lost 6 bases at V and 6 bases at J; junction bases unmatched: 7. Germline V lookup: CDR1 SGHTA, CDR2 FQGTGA. A note on this clone: Its antigen is currently unknown.

The immunoSEQ assay was v3. Sequencing was performed with immunoSEQ multiplex PCR; in TCRdb, only in-frame clones are kept and a portion is missing. The table has approximately 47,000 clones, approximately 83% seen once. The source was blood, collected at baseline. The receptor comes from a person aged 25-85 years with non-small cell lung cancer. The rearrangement uses TRBV7-3 and TRBJ2-2; 10 nucleotides align to TRBD2. CDR3 region: CASRAGTSAAGELFF. Written as DNA, the CDR3 is TGTGCCAGCAGGGCCGGGACTAGCGCAGCCGGGGAGCTGTTTTTT.